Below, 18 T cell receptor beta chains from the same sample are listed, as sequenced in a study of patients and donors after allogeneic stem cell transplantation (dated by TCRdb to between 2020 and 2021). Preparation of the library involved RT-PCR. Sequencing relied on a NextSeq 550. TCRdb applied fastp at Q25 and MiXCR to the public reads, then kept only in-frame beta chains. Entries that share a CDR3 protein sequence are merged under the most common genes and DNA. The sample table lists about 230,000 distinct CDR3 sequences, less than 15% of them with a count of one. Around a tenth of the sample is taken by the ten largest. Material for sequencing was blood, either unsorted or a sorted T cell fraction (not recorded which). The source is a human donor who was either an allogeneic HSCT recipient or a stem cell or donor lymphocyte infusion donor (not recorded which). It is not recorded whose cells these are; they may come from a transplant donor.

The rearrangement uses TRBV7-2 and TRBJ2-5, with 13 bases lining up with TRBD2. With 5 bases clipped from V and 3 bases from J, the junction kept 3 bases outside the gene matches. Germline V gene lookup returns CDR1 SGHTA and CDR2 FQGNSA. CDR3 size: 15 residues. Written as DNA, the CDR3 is TGTGCCAGCAGCCTTGGGACTAGCGGGAAAGAGACCCAGTACTTC. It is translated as CASSLGTSGKETQYF.

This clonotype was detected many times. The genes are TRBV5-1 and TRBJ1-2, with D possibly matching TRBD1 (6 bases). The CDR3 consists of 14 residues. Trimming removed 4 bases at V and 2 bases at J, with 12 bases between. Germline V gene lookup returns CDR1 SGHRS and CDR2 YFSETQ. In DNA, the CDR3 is TGCGCCAGCAGCGATATCAGGGGAAACTATGGCTACACCTTC. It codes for CASSDIRGNYGYTF. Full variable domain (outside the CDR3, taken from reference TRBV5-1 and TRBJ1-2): KAGVTQTPRYLIKTRGQQVTLSCSPISGHRSVSWYQQTPGQGLQFLFEYFSETQRNKGNFPGRFSGRQFSNSRSEMNVSTLELGDSALYLCASSDIRGNYGYTFGSGTRLTVV.

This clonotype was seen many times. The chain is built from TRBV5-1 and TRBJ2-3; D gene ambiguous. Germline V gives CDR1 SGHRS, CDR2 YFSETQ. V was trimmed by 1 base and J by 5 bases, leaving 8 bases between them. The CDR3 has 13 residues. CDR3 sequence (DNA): TGCGCCAGCAGCTTGAGAATGGGAGATACGCAGTATTTT. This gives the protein CASSLRMGDTQYF.

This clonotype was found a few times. The CDR3 DNA sequence: TGTGCTAGTGGTTTGGGACTAGCGGGAGTCGAGACCCAGTACTTC. Encoded protein: CASGLGLAGVETQYF. The chain couples TRBV12-5 to TRBJ2-5, with TRBD2 identical over 12 bases. The junction had 2 bases not matched to a gene; V was cut back by 1 base and J by 5 bases. Germline V CDR1 and CDR2: LGHNT, FRNRAP. The CDR3 extends over 15 amino acids.

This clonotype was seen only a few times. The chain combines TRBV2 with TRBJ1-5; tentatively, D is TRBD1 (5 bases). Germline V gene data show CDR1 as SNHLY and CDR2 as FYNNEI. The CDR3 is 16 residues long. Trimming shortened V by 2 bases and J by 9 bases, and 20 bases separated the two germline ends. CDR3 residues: CASSESAAGPNGPQHF. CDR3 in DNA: TGTGCCAGCAGTGAAAGTGCGGCGGGACCGAATGGGCCCCAGCATTTT.

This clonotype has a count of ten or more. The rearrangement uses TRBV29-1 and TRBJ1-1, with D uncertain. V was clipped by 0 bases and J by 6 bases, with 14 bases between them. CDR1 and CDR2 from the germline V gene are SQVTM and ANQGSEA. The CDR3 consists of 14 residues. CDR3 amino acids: CSVEDGRRVAEAFF. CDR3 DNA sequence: TGCAGCGTTGAAGACGGCAGAAGGGTCGCTGAAGCTTTCTTT.

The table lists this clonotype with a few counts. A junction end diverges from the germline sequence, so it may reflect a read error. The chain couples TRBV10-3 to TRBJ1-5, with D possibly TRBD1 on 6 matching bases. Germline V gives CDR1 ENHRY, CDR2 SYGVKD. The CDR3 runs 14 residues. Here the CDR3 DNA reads TGTGCCATCAGTGCACAGGACAGCAATCAACCCCAGCATTTT. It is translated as CAISAQDSNQPQHF.

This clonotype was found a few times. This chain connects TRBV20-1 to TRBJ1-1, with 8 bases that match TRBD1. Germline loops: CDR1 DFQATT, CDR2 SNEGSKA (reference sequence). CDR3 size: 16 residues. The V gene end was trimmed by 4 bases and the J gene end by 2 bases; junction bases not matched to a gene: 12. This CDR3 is CSANGQGNLVNTEAFF. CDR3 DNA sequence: TGCAGTGCTAACGGACAGGGAAATTTGGTAAACACTGAAGCTTTCTTT.

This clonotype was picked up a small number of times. CDR3 coding DNA: TGCAGTGCTAGAGAGGATTGGCGGACGAACACCGGGGAGCTGTTTTTT. Its translation is CSAREDWRTNTGELFF. This chain links TRBV20-1 with TRBJ2-2, with unresolved D. The CDR3 loop spans 16 amino acids. In germline, CDR1 is DFQATT, CDR2 SNEGSKA (reference sequence). The V and J ends lost 0 bases and 0 bases respectively, with 11 bases between them.

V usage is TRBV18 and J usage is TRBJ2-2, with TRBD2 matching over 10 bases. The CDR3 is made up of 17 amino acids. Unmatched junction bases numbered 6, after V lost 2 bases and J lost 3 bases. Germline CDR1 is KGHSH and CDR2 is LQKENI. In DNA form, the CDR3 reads TGTGCCAGCTCACCAAGTCTAGCGGGAGCGGACACCGGGGAGCTGTTTTTT. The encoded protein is CASSPSLAGADTGELFF.

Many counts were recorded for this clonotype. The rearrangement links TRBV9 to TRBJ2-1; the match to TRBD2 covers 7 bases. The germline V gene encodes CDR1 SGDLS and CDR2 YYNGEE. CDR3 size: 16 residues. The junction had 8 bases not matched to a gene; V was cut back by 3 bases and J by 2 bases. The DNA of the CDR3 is TGTGCCAGCAGCGGCCCAGGACTAGGAGCCTACAATGAGCAGTTCTTC. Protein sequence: CASSGPGLGAYNEQFF.

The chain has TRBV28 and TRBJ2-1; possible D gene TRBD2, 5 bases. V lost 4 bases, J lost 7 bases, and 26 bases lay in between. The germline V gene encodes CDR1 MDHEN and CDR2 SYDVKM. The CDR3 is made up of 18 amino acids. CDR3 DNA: TGTGCCAGCAGTTCCATGGACGCCCTAGCCCAAAGAAAGAATGAGCAGTTCTTC. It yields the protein CASSSMDALAQRKNEQFF.

The CDR3 nucleotides read TGCGCCAGTATTGTAGCGGGGGGACCTTTGGATACGCAGTATTTT. It yields the protein CASIVAGGPLDTQYF. This chain links TRBV5-1 with TRBJ2-3; 10 nucleotides agree with TRBD2. Looked up from germline, CDR1 is SGHRS and CDR2 is YFSETQ. CDR3 length equals 15 residues. The J segment lost 6 bases and the V segment lost 8 bases, leaving 12 bases of the junction unmatched. Full variable domain (remainder filled in from reference TRBV5-1 and TRBJ2-3): KAGVTQTPRYLIKTRGQQVTLSCSPISGHRSVSWYQQTPGQGLQFLFEYFSETQRNKGNFPGRFSGRQFSNSRSEMNVSTLELGDSALYLCASIVAGGPLDTQYFGPGTRLTVL.

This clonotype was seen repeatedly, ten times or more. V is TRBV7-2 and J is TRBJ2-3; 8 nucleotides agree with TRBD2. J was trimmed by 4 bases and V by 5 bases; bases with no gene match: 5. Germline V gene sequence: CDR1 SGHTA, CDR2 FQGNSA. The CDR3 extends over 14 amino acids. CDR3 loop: CASSLGTRSDTQYF. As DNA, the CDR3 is TGTGCCAGCAGCCTCGGGACTAGGTCAGATACGCAGTATTTT. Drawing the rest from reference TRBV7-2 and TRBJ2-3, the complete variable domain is GAGVSQSPSNKVTEKGKDVELRCDPISGHTALYWYRQSLGQGLEFLIYFQGNSAPDKSGLPSDRFSAERTGGSVSTLTIQRTQQEDSAVYLCASSLGTRSDTQYFGPGTRLTVL.

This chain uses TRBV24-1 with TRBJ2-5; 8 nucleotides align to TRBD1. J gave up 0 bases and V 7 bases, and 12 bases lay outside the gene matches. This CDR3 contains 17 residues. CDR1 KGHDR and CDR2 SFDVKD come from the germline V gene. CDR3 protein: CATSSSPGQAYQETQYF. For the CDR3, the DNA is TGTGCCACCAGCTCTTCGCCGGGACAGGCGTACCAAGAGACCCAGTACTTC.

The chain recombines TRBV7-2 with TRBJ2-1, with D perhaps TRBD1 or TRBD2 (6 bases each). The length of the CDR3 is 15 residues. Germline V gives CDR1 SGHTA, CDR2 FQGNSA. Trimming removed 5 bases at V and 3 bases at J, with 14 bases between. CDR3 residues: CASSGPRGGYNEQFF. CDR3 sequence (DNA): TGTGCCAGCAGCGGCCCCAGGGGAGGCTACAATGAGCAGTTCTTC.

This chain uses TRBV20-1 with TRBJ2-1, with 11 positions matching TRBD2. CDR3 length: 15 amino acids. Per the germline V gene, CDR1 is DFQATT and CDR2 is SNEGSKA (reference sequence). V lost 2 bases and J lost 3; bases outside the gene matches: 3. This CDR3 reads CSARSGLAVYNEQFF. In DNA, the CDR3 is TGCAGTGCTAGATCGGGACTAGCGGTCTACAATGAGCAGTTCTTC.

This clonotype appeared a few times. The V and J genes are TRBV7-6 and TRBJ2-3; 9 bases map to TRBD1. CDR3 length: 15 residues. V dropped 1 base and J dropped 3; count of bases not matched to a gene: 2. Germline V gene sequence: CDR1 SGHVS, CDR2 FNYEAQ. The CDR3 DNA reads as TGTGCCAGCAGCTTAGGGACAGGGGAGACAGATACGCAGTATTTT. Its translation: CASSLGTGETDTQYF.